This T cell receptor (beta chain) was captured in a study of T cells in Graves' hyperthyroidism and ophthalmopathy. The study, taken as a whole, reports: Peripheral blood also featured most of the thyroid clonotypes expanded above 0.001.

Regions amplified from RNA transcripts were the TCR beta CDR3 regions. Primed by the HTBI set, a first-round RT-PCR was run on the TCR CDR3. Each CDR3 protein gets one entry after TCRdb re-called the multiplex PCR reads with MiXCR. The sample lists 250,000 to 300,000 distinct CDR3 sequences; approximately 19% were seen once. This clonotype was found a few times. What it binds is unknown. Patients with uncontrolled infections, other autoimmune diseases, pregnancy or lactation were excluded. The trim removed 2 bases at V and 2 bases at J, leaving 10 bases unmatched. CDR1 and CDR2 from the germline V gene are GTSNPN and SVGIG (reference sequence). This CDR3 has 17 amino acids.

The specimen was blood. The chain joins TRBV30 to TRBJ1-5; the match to TRBD1 covers 9 bases. The sequence was collected from a man between 45 and 60 years old with Graves' ophthalmopathy. CDR3 bases: TGTGCCTGGAGTAGATTGACAGGGGGAGGGGGCAATCAGCCCCAGCATTTT. Translation gives CAWSRLTGGGGNQPQHF.